Shown below are 23 T cell receptor beta chains from a single sample sequenced in a study of blood T cell repertoires in COVID-19. The repertoire was sequenced with immunoSEQ multiplex PCR; TCRdb's copy has only in-frame clones and lacks some. The sample lists roughly 260,000 clones; less than 85% were seen once. The sequencing sample was made of peripheral blood. The receptors derive from a woman aged 80 or over with active or convalescent COVID-19.

The genes are TRBV5-1 and TRBJ2-5; TRBD1 agrees at 10 bases. CDR1 and CDR2 (germline): SGHRS, YFSETQ. The V gene end was trimmed by 1 base and the J gene end by 4 bases; junction bases not matched to a gene: 4. The CDR3 loop spans 15 amino acids. The CDR3 spells CASSLRTGGRETQYF. For the CDR3, the DNA is TGCGCCAGCAGCTTGCGGACAGGGGGGAGAGAGACCCAGTACTTC.

This chain links TRBV19 with TRBJ2-2; 12 nucleotides agree with TRBD2. CDR3 length: 18 amino acids. V lost 5 bases and J lost 7; bases outside the gene matches: 14. CDR1 and CDR2 from the germline V gene are LNHDA and SQIVND (reference sequence). CDR3 bases: TGTGCCAGTAGTCCCTCGACCGGACTAGCGGGACTAAACGGGGAGCTGTTTTTT. Its translation is CASSPSTGLAGLNGELFF.

This chain joins TRBV27 and TRBJ1-6; 10 bases are shared with TRBD1. The CDR3 loop spans 17 amino acids. Germline V lookup: CDR1 MNHEY, CDR2 SMNVEV (reference sequence). Trimming took 5 bases from V and 7 from J; bases not matched to a gene: 11. As DNA, the CDR3 is TGTGCCAGCAGTCCGCTTGGGACAGGGGTGGAAAATTCACCCCTCCACTTT. Protein: CASSPLGTGVENSPLHF.

This clone was seen a few times. This chain links TRBV11-3 with TRBJ2-4; TRBD1 matches at 8 bases. The V gene end was trimmed by 2 bases and the J gene end by 0 bases; junction bases not matched to a gene: 6. Germline assignment: CDR1 SGHNT and CDR2 YENEEA. This CDR3 is built from 17 residues. CDR3 protein: CASSLHRGLRAKNIQYF. In nucleotides, the CDR3 is TGTGCCAGCAGCTTACACAGGGGGTTAAGAGCCAAAAACATTCAGTACTTC.

The chain links TRBV5-6 to TRBJ2-5, with 8 bases identical to TRBD1. Germline-derived CDR1 and CDR2 are SGHDT and YYEEEE. The V gene end was trimmed by 3 bases and the J gene end by 2 bases; junction bases not matched to a gene: 12. The length of the CDR3 is 17 residues. CDR3 loop: CASSSPWGTGDQETQYF. In nucleotides, the CDR3 is TGTGCCAGCAGCTCACCCTGGGGGACAGGAGATCAAGAGACCCAGTACTTC.

This clone was seen only a few times. The chain joins TRBV5-1 to TRBJ1-1; 10 positions agree with TRBD1. This CDR3 contains 16 residues. The trim removed 4 bases at V and 4 bases at J, leaving 10 bases unmatched. CDR1 is SGHRS, CDR2 YFSETQ, per germline. The CDR3 DNA reads as TGCGCCAGCAGCCAAACCGATGGGACAGGGGCCACTGAAGCTTTCTTT. Its translation is CASSQTDGTGATEAFF.

The chain joins TRBV5-1 to TRBJ2-1; D is possibly TRBD2 (6 bases). This CDR3 spans 15 amino acids. Germline V gene sequence: CDR1 SGHRS, CDR2 YFSETQ. V was cut by 0 bases and J by 3 bases, with 10 bases left in between. The CDR3 DNA reads as TGCGCCAGCAGCTTGGGCGGGGAAAACTACAATGAGCAGTTCTTC. Protein product: CASSLGGENYNEQFF. The whole variable domain, remainder taken from reference TRBV5-1 and TRBJ2-1, is KAGVTQTPRYLIKTRGQQVTLSCSPISGHRSVSWYQQTPGQGLQFLFEYFSETQRNKGNFPGRFSGRQFSNSRSEMNVSTLELGDSALYLCASSLGGENYNEQFFGPGTRLTVL.

This chain links TRBV7-8 with TRBJ1-1, with D perhaps TRBD1 (5 bases). V lost 2 bases to trimming and J lost 0 bases, with 16 bases between them. The CDR3 loop spans 17 amino acids. Per the germline V gene, CDR1 is SGHVS and CDR2 is FQNEAQ. The DNA of the CDR3 is TGTGCCAGCAGCTTAACGCGTAGCGGGACTATGAACACTGAAGCTTTCTTT. Its protein is CASSLTRSGTMNTEAFF.

This clone was observed a handful of times. This rearrangement joins TRBV28 to TRBJ1-2, with D uncertain. Germline V gene lookup returns CDR1 MDHEN and CDR2 SYDVKM. V gave up 3 bases and J gave up 7 bases, with 12 bases separating them. The CDR3 consists of 13 residues. The CDR3 is CASSLSGSGGYTF. CDR3 nucleotide sequence: TGTGCCAGCAGTTTGTCCGGGAGCGGTGGCTACACCTTC.

A note on this clone: The same CDR3 arises from other DNA sequences in this sample as well. This chain connects TRBV27 to TRBJ1-2, with D unresolved. Germline V CDR1 and CDR2: MNHEY, SMNVEV (reference sequence). The CDR3 sequence is 13 residues long. V was trimmed by 6 bases and J by 1 base, leaving 9 bases between them. The CDR3, as DNA: TGTGCCAGCAGCCTGACGGGTAACTATGGCTACACCTTC. Its protein is CASSLTGNYGYTF.

V usage is TRBV7-9 and J usage is TRBJ2-1; perhaps TRBD2 as D (5 bases). CDR1 and CDR2 from the germline V gene are SEHNR and FQNEAQ (reference sequence). This CDR3 has 13 amino acids. V lost 3 bases and J 5 bases, leaving 8 bases between the germline ends. The CDR3 DNA reads as TGTGCCAGCAGCTTGACCGGGAACAATGAGCAGTTCTTC. Its translation is CASSLTGNNEQFF.

Only a few counts were recorded for this clone. The chain couples TRBV7-9 to TRBJ2-6; 8 nucleotides match TRBD1. There are 19 residues in the CDR3. Germline CDR1 SEHNR, CDR2 FQNEAQ (reference sequence). V was clipped by 4 bases and J by 0 bases; unmatched bases: 11. The CDR3 DNA reads TGTGCCAGCAGCTCCGTCCTTGACAGGGGTTACTCTGGGGCCAACGTCCTGACTTTC. It is translated as CASSSVLDRGYSGANVLTF. Filled out from reference TRBV7-9 and TRBJ2-6, the complete variable domain reads DTGVSQNPRHKITKRGQNVTFRCDPISEHNRLYWYRQTLGQGPEFLTYFQNEAQLEKSRLLSDRFSAERPKGSFSTLEIQRTEQGDSAMYLCASSSVLDRGYSGANVLTFGAGSRLTVL.

This chain uses TRBV6-9 with TRBJ2-3; 9 positions match TRBD1. Losses at the gene ends were 8 bases for V and 2 bases for J; bases not matched to a gene: 5. Germline assignment: CDR1 MNHGY and CDR2 SVAAGI. CDR3 length: 14 amino acids. DNA of the CDR3: TGTGCCAGCGGTGGACAGGGGATCACAGATACGCAGTATTTT. Residues: CASGGQGITDTQYF.

The chain couples TRBV2 to TRBJ2-2; the D gene is possibly TRBD1 (6 bases). Trimming cost V 6 bases and J 7 bases, with 12 bases left between them. Germline CDR1 is SNHLY and CDR2 is FYNNEI. CDR3 length: 13 amino acids. CDR3 DNA sequence: TGTGCCAGCAGACAGGGAAGTGGCGGGGAGCTGTTTTTT. Encoded protein: CASRQGSGGELFF.

This chain links TRBV2 with TRBJ1-5; the D gene is possibly TRBD1 (5 bases). Germline V lookup: CDR1 SNHLY, CDR2 FYNNEI. The V end was cut by 8 bases, the J end by 6 bases, with 17 bases between. This CDR3 has 14 amino acids. CDR3 amino acids: CASLVGLEGQPQHF. The CDR3 bases are TGTGCCAGCCTTGTGGGACTAGAGGGTCAGCCCCAGCATTTT.

The gene calls are TRBV6-2 or TRBV6-3 and TRBJ2-3; D is possibly TRBD2 (6 bases). Germline loops: CDR1 MNHEY, CDR2 SVGEGT. The CDR3 extends over 15 amino acids. Trimming shortened V by 6 bases and J by 5 bases, and 18 bases separated the two germline ends. CDR3 sequence: CASSPPGAGKDTQYF. The CDR3 bases are TGTGCCAGCAGCCCCCCCGGGGCGGGAAAAGATACGCAGTATTTT.

The rearrangement uses TRBV9 and TRBJ2-5; 7 bases fit TRBD2. The CDR3 length is 16 residues. J gave up 7 bases and V 4 bases, and 16 bases lay outside the gene matches. Looked up from germline, CDR1 is SGDLS and CDR2 is YYNGEE. CDR3 residues: CASSPSFRDYRGTQYF. DNA for the CDR3: TGTGCCAGCAGCCCTAGTTTCCGGGACTACCGGGGGACCCAGTACTTC. The complete variable domain, with remaining parts taken from reference TRBV9 and TRBJ2-5, reads DSGVTQTPKHLITATGQRVTLRCSPRSGDLSVYWYQQSLDQGLQFLIQYYNGEERAKGNILERFSAQQFPDLHSELNLSSLELGDSALYFCASSPSFRDYRGTQYFGPGTRLLVL.

This rearrangement joins TRBV5-5 to TRBJ2-5, with 8 positions matching TRBD2. This CDR3 is built from 17 residues. Unmatched junction bases numbered 12, after V lost 0 bases and J lost 5 bases. The germline CDR1 and CDR2 sequences are SGHKS and YYEKEE (reference sequence). This CDR3 reads CASSLDLWSGSGETQYF. The DNA of the CDR3 is TGTGCCAGCAGCTTGGATTTGTGGAGCGGGAGTGGGGAGACCCAGTACTTC.

The rearrangement joins TRBV25-1 to TRBJ1-2; D might be TRBD1 (6 bases). Trimming cost V 4 bases and J 0 bases, with 9 bases left between them. CDR3 size: 14 residues. Germline V gene lookup returns CDR1 MGHDK and CDR2 SYGVNS. CDR3 nucleotides: TGTGCCAGCAGTGTGACAGGTTCTAACTATGGCTACACCTTC. This translates into CASSVTGSNYGYTF.

The chain employs TRBV7-9 and TRBJ2-5, with D perhaps TRBD1 (6 bases). V gave up 5 bases and J gave up 5 bases, with 18 bases separating them. The CDR3 is 15 residues long. Germline values: CDR1 SEHNR, CDR2 FQNEAQ (reference sequence). The CDR3 DNA is TGTGCCAGCAGCAGGGACACAGGAAGGTTGGAGACCCAGTACTTC. It codes for CASSRDTGRLETQYF.

Here the CDR3 reads CASRDRNTGELFF. The CDR3, as DNA: TGTGCCAGCCGGGACAGAAACACCGGGGAGCTGTTTTTT. This chain uses TRBV28 with TRBJ2-2; 7 nucleotides agree with TRBD1. J lost 2 bases, V lost 8 bases, and 2 bases had no gene match. CDR3 length: 13 residues. Germline values: CDR1 MDHEN, CDR2 SYDVKM.

The J gene is TRBJ2-3, the V gene TRBV11-1, with 10 nucleotides matching TRBD1. The germline V gene encodes CDR1 SGHAT and CDR2 FQDESV (reference sequence). The CDR3 extends over 15 amino acids. Trimming removed 3 bases from V and 8 bases from J; junction bases left unmatched: 8. Here the CDR3 DNA reads TGTGCCAGCAGCTTGGGACAGGGGTCCCCAGCTACGCAGTATTTT. Translation: CASSLGQGSPATQYF.

The chain uses TRBV19 and TRBJ1-3; D unclear. CDR3 length: 13 amino acids. In germline, CDR1 is LNHDA, CDR2 SQIVND (reference sequence). Trimming removed 7 bases from V and 2 bases from J, with 9 bases in between. The CDR3 DNA follows: TGTGCCAGTACCCGACATACTGGAAACACCATATATTTT. Protein: CASTRHTGNTIYF.